A single sample gave rise to the 26 T cell receptor beta chains below, sequenced in a study of identical twins. TCRdb re-derived calls from the 5' RACE reads in MiXCR, one entry per CDR3 protein. This sample has 550,000 to 700,000 distinct CDR3 sequences, with around a tenth found just once. The same sample was also studied in work on yellow fever vaccine responses in identical twins.

Source material: PBMCs. Every receptor here comes from a woman between 18 and 29 years old in good health.

The rearrangement links TRBV9 to TRBJ1-2; a possible D gene is TRBD1 (5 bases). Per the germline V gene, CDR1 is SGDLS and CDR2 is YYNGEE. The V and J ends lost 4 bases and 4 bases respectively, with 14 bases between them. The CDR3 has 14 amino acids. The DNA for the CDR3 is TGTGCCAGCAGCTCTTCCGGGACGCCCTATGGCTACACCTTC. Encoded protein: CASSSSGTPYGYTF.

The V gene is TRBV20-1, the J gene TRBJ2-3; D is unresolved. The CDR3 runs 13 residues. Trimming cost V 6 bases and J 0 bases, with 10 bases left between them. The germline CDR1 and CDR2 sequences are DFQATT and SNEGSKA (reference sequence). CDR3 coding DNA: TGCAGTGCCCCGAACGCAAGCACAGATACGCAGTATTTT. Amino acids: CSAPNASTDTQYF.

This clonotype was seen a few times. The CDR3 sequence is CASSSTAPSYTF. CDR3 DNA sequence: TGTGCCAGCAGCTCAACAGCTCCTAGCTACACCTTC. This chain connects TRBV7-2 to TRBJ1-2; unclear D gene. V lost 4 bases to trimming and J lost 9 bases, with 12 bases between them. Germline V gene lookup returns CDR1 SGHTA and CDR2 FQGNSA. CDR3 length equals 12 residues.

This clonotype was seen a few times. V gene TRBV5-1 combines with J gene TRBJ2-1; 10 positions agree with TRBD2. The J segment lost 0 bases and the V segment lost 0 bases, leaving 6 bases of the junction unmatched. Germline V gives CDR1 SGHRS, CDR2 YFSETQ. There are 18 residues in the CDR3. This chain's CDR3 is CASSLVLAGWSSYNEQFF. CDR3 DNA sequence: TGCGCCAGCAGCTTGGTACTAGCGGGGTGGAGCTCCTACAATGAGCAGTTCTTC.

This clonotype was recorded at least ten times. The chain is built from TRBV7-9 and TRBJ1-2, with D unresolved. CDR3 length: 11 amino acids. The V gene's germline CDR1 is SEHNR and CDR2 FQNEAQ (reference sequence). Trimming took off 6 bases at V and 8 bases at J, with 10 bases between the two ends. The CDR3 region is CASSTTGGYTF. For the CDR3, the DNA is TGTGCCAGCAGTACGACGGGAGGCTACACCTTC.

This chain joins TRBV5-6 and TRBJ2-7; either TRBD1 or TRBD2 may fit D (6 bases each). From germline, CDR1 is SGHDT and CDR2 YYEEEE. CDR3 length: 14 residues. V lost 1 base, J lost 5 bases, and 13 bases lay in between. DNA for the CDR3: TGTGCCAGCAGCTTGCGGGGGCCAGGGGACGAGCAGTACTTC. Amino acids: CASSLRGPGDEQYF.

This clonotype has a single count. The chain has TRBV20-1 and TRBJ2-4; D perhaps matches TRBD1 (5 bases). V shed 3 bases and J shed 1 base, with 22 bases lying between them. The length of the CDR3 is 18 residues. CDR1 and CDR2 (germline): DFQATT, SNEGSKA (reference sequence). The CDR3 DNA reads TGCAGTGCTAGTGAGGAGACAGCGACCTTCTTGGCCAAAAACATTCAGTACTTC. Protein product: CSASEETATFLAKNIQYF.

This clonotype appeared many times. CDR3 nucleotide sequence: TGTGCCAGCAGCTTAGTCGTCTCCACCGTTTACGAGCAGTACTTC. It yields the protein CASSLVVSTVYEQYF. The V and J genes are TRBV7-6 and TRBJ2-7; unclear D gene. Germline V lookup: CDR1 SGHVS, CDR2 FNYEAQ. Between the trimmed V and J ends, which lost 1 base and 4 bases, there was a span of 14 bases. The CDR3 is 15 amino acids.

This sequence joins TRBV15 and TRBJ2-1; 7 bases align to TRBD2. Germline V gene lookup returns CDR1 LNHNV and CDR2 YYDKDF (reference sequence). The CDR3 sequence is 15 residues long. Trimming took 8 bases from V and 5 from J; bases not matched to a gene: 12. CDR3 sequence (DNA): TGTGCCACCGCACAACCGGGACTATTAGACAATGAGCAGTTCTTC. Protein sequence: CATAQPGLLDNEQFF.

This chain joins TRBV15 and TRBJ2-1; tentative D call: TRBD2 (7 bases). In germline, CDR1 is LNHNV, CDR2 YYDKDF (reference sequence). Trimming shortened V by 5 bases and J by 1 base, and 15 bases separated the two germline ends. This CDR3 comprises 16 residues. CDR3 sequence: CATSDNGGPSYNEQFF. In nucleotides, the CDR3 is TGTGCCACCAGCGACAACGGGGGGCCATCCTACAATGAGCAGTTCTTC.

This clonotype appeared a few times. The rearrangement joins TRBV27 to TRBJ2-5, with 13 bases lining up with TRBD2. The CDR3 totals 17 residues. Germline CDR1 reads MNHEY; CDR2 reads SMNVEV (reference sequence). V gave up 3 bases and J gave up 4 bases; unmatched junction bases: 8. CDR3 nucleotides: TGTGCCAGCAGTTTTCCCGGACTAGCGGGAGTTGGAGAGACCCAGTACTTC. Protein product: CASSFPGLAGVGETQYF.

This chain uses TRBV7-6 with TRBJ2-2; possibly TRBD1 or TRBD2 for D (6 bases each). Trimming cost V 1 base and J 5 bases, with 17 bases left between them. This CDR3 spans 17 amino acids. Germline V gives CDR1 SGHVS, CDR2 FNYEAQ. The DNA of the CDR3 is TGTGCCAGCAGCTTAGGGGTCGGCAGGGGAGGAACCGGGGAGCTGTTTTTT. Amino acids: CASSLGVGRGGTGELFF.

Ten or more counts support this clonotype. An end of the junction does not agree with germline; a read error may underlie this. V usage is TRBV12-3 or TRBV12-4 and J usage is TRBJ2-3; 10 bases match TRBD2. The CDR3 has 15 residues. The CDR3 loop is CASSLAGGLTDTQYF. For the CDR3, the DNA is TGTGCCAGCAGCTTAGCGGGGGGCTTGACAGATACGCAGTATTTT.

This clonotype was picked up a small number of times. The genes are TRBV12-3 or TRBV12-4 and TRBJ2-1, with 9 bases aligning to TRBD2. V was clipped by 4 bases and J by 10 bases; unmatched bases: 11. The CDR3 totals 15 residues. The DNA of the CDR3 is TGTGCCAGCAGTTCCCTCGATAGCGGGGGAGGAGAGCAGTTCTTC. It specifies CASSSLDSGGGEQFF.

The chain links TRBV12-3 or TRBV12-4 to TRBJ2-1; 8 nucleotides agree with TRBD2. This CDR3 is 17 amino acids long. The ends lost 5 bases at V and 4 bases at J; junction bases unmatched: 13. This CDR3 reads CASSARGTRSGYNEQFF. For the CDR3, the DNA is TGTGCCAGCAGTGCGAGAGGGACTAGGAGCGGATACAATGAGCAGTTCTTC.

The chain has TRBV6-2 or TRBV6-3 and TRBJ2-1; unclear D gene. The germline V gene has CDR1 MNHEY and CDR2 SVGEGT. V was clipped by 6 bases and J by 2 bases, with 14 bases between them. The CDR3 totals 15 residues. CDR3 in amino acids: CASSARGIAYNEQFF. The CDR3 DNA reads TGTGCCAGCAGCGCGCGTGGAATCGCCTACAATGAGCAGTTCTTC.

This clonotype was detected a few times. V is TRBV7-2 and J is TRBJ2-1; 15 bases fit TRBD2. Germline V CDR1 and CDR2: SGHTA, FQGNSA. V was clipped by 7 bases and J by 9 bases; unmatched bases: 13. CDR3 length equals 17 residues. The CDR3 region has the DNA TGTGCCAGCACCTTCGGACTAGCGGGGGGGCTAGGCATTGAGCAGTTCTTC. Its translation: CASTFGLAGGLGIEQFF.

In this sample, this clonotype turned up many times. This chain joins TRBV7-9 and TRBJ2-2; the D gene is possibly TRBD2 (5 bases). Deletions cut 4 bases from V and 8 bases from J, with 8 bases between. The CDR3 is 12 amino acids. The germline V gene encodes CDR1 SEHNR and CDR2 FQNEAQ (reference sequence). CDR3 in amino acids: CASSSSGGELFF. The CDR3 nucleotides read TGTGCCAGCAGCTCCTCGGGGGGGGAGCTGTTTTTT.

This clonotype occurred many times. The chain links TRBV5-1 to TRBJ2-2; unclear D gene. Trimming took 0 bases from V and 4 from J, leaving 16 bases between them. Per germline, CDR1 SGHRS and CDR2 YFSETQ. The CDR3 sequence is 17 residues long. This chain's CDR3 is CASSLGPNRLSTGELFF. The CDR3 DNA reads TGCGCCAGCAGCTTGGGACCTAACCGACTTAGCACCGGGGAGCTGTTTTTT.

This clonotype has more than one count but fewer than ten. The chain couples TRBV28 to TRBJ1-2, with TRBD1 as a possible D gene (5 bases). V lost 9 bases, J lost 8 bases, and 19 bases lay in between. The CDR3 covers 13 residues. The germline V gene encodes CDR1 MDHEN and CDR2 SYDVKM. The CDR3 DNA reads as TGTGCCAGTTGGGACGGAGCCAGAAGCGGCTACACCTTC. Translating it yields CASWDGARSGYTF.

This clonotype showed up many times. This rearrangement joins TRBV14 to TRBJ2-7; D perhaps matches TRBD2 (6 bases). The CDR3 is 15 amino acids. Germline V gives CDR1 SGHDN, CDR2 FVKESK. V was trimmed by 1 base and J by 1 base, leaving 11 bases between them. CDR3 sequence reads: CASSQGSGFSYEQYF. The CDR3 coding sequence is TGTGCCAGCAGCCAAGGAAGCGGGTTTTCCTACGAGCAGTACTTC.

In its sample, this clonotype was seen a few times. This chain joins TRBV20-1 and TRBJ1-1; possible D gene TRBD1, 6 bases. V shed 1 base and J shed 4 bases, with 16 bases lying between them. CDR3 length equals 15 residues. Germline lookup yields CDR1 DFQATT and CDR2 SNEGSKA (reference sequence). DNA of the CDR3: TGCAGTGCTAGAGCGGGGGCCGGGGGAAGCACTGAAGCTTTCTTT. It specifies CSARAGAGGSTEAFF.

The genes are TRBV19 and TRBJ2-1; unclear D gene. The ends were cut back, 2 bases at V and 13 bases at J, with 15 bases in the middle. CDR1 and CDR2 (germline): LNHDA, SQIVND (reference sequence). This CDR3 has 13 residues. The CDR3, as DNA: TGTGCCAGTAGTATATCCGCTCTCGGTACCCAGTTCTTC. It encodes CASSISALGTQFF. The full variable domain, in which reference TRBV19 and TRBJ2-1 provide the parts outside the CDR3, is DGGITQSPKYLFRKEGQNVTLSCEQNLNHDAMYWYRQDPGQGLRLIYYSQIVNDFQKGDIAEGYSVSREKKESFPLTVTSAQKNPTAFYLCASSISALGTQFFGPGTRLTVL.

The table lists this clonotype with a few counts. The V gene is TRBV20-1, the J gene TRBJ1-5; 9 nucleotides match TRBD1. Looked up from germline, CDR1 is DFQATT and CDR2 is SNEGSKA (reference sequence). V shed 4 bases and J 3 bases; nucleotides not matched to a gene: 10. The CDR3 sequence is 16 residues long. The CDR3 protein is CSANPTGGADNQPQHF. The CDR3 DNA follows: TGCAGTGCTAACCCAACAGGGGGCGCGGACAATCAGCCCCAGCATTTT.

The rearrangement joins TRBV11-2 to TRBJ2-5; no firm D call. Trimming removed 1 base from V and 4 bases from J, with 22 bases in between. Germline-derived CDR1 and CDR2 are SGHAT and FQNNGV. The CDR3 consists of 18 residues. The CDR3 DNA follows: TGTGCCAGCAGCTTAGGCCATTGGAGTATGGAAATGGGAGAGACCCAGTACTTC. It encodes CASSLGHWSMEMGETQYF. Variable domain in full (rest from reference TRBV11-2 and TRBJ2-5): EAGVAQSPRYKIIEKRQSVAFWCNPISGHATLYWYQQILGQGPKLLIQFQNNGVVDDSQLPKDRFSAERLKGVDSTLKIQPAKLEDSAVYLCASSLGHWSMEMGETQYFGPGTRLLVL.

The V call is TRBV19, the J call TRBJ2-7; D gene unclear. The CDR3 spans 15 residues. The germline gives CDR1 LNHDA, CDR2 SQIVND (reference sequence). The V end was cut by 5 bases, the J end by 0 bases, with 14 bases between. The CDR3 sequence: CASSPGPVSSYEQYF. CDR3 nucleotides: TGTGCCAGTAGTCCCGGACCGGTTAGCTCCTACGAGCAGTACTTC.